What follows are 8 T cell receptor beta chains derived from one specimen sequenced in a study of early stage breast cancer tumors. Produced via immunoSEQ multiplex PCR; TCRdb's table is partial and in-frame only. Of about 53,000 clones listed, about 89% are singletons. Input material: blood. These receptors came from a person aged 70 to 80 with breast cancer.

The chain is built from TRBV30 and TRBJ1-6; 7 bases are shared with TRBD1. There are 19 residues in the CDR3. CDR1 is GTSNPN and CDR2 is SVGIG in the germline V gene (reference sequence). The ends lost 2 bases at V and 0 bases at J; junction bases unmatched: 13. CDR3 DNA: TGTGCCTGGAGTACCCAAATCCCGGGACAGCACTCCTATAATTCACCCCTCCACTTT. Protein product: CAWSTQIPGQHSYNSPLHF.

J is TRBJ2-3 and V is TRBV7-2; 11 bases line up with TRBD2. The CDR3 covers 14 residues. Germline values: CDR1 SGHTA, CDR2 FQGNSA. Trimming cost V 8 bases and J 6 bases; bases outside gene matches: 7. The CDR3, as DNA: TGTGCCAGCGGTACTAGCGGGGGTGGGGATACGCAGTATTTT. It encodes CASGTSGGGDTQYF.

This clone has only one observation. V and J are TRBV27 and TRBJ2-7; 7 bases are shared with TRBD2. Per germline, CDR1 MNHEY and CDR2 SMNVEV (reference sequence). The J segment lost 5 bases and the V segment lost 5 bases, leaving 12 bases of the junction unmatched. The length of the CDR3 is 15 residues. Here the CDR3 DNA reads TGTGCCAGCAGTCCGGAGAGCGGGATAAACGACGAGCAGTACTTC. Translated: CASSPESGINDEQYF.

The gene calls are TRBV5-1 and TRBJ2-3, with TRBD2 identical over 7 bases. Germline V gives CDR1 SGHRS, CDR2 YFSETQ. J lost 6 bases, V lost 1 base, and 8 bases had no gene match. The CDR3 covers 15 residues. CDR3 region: CASSLISGNGDTQYF. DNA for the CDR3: TGCGCCAGCAGCTTGATAAGCGGGAATGGGGATACGCAGTATTTT. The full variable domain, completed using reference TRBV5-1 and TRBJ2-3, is KAGVTQTPRYLIKTRGQQVTLSCSPISGHRSVSWYQQTPGQGLQFLFEYFSETQRNKGNFPGRFSGRQFSNSRSEMNVSTLELGDSALYLCASSLISGNGDTQYFGPGTRLTVL.

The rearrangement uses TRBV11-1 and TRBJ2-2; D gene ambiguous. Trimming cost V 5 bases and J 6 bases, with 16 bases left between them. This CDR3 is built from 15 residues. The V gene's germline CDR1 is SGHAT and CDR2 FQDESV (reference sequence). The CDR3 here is CASSGGSLSAGELFF. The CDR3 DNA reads TGTGCCAGCAGCGGCGGCAGTTTAAGCGCCGGGGAGCTGTTTTTT.

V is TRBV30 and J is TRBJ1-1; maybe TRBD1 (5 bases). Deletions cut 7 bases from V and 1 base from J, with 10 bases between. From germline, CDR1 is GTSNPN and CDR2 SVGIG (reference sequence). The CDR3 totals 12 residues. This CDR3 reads CAFGRGNTEAFF. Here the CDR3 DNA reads TGTGCCTTCGGAAGGGGGAACACTGAAGCTTTCTTT.

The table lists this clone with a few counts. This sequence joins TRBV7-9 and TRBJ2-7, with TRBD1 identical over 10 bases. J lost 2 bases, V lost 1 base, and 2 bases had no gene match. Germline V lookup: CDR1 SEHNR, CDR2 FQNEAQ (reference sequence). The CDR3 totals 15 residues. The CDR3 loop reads CASSLEGTGAYEQYF. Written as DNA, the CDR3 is TGTGCCAGCAGCTTAGAGGGGACAGGGGCCTACGAGCAGTACTTC.

The CDR3 DNA reads TGTGCCAGCAGCCCCACAGGCTACGAGCAGTACTTC. This sequence encodes CASSPTGYEQYF. This chain connects TRBV7-9 to TRBJ2-7, with D tentatively TRBD1 (5 bases). The CDR3 loop spans 12 amino acids. Trimming took off 5 bases at V and 3 bases at J, with 8 bases between the two ends. The germline gives CDR1 SEHNR, CDR2 FQNEAQ (reference sequence).